One and the same sample provided the 13 T cell receptor beta chains below, sequenced in a study of vaccination and CD4 T cells after COVID-19. This sample's treatment: approximately nine-day PBMC culture with coronavirus spike peptide pools or control peptides (ViraFEST assay). Cultured CD4+ T cells had their DNA profiled by the Oncomine TCR Beta short-read assay. TCRdb used MiXCR to reprocess the PCR reads, holding one entry per CDR3 protein. The table lists 15,000 to 17,000 distinct CDR3 sequences, about two fifths of them singletons. For these receptors, no antigen is known. Material: CD4+ T cells from blood, cultured in vitro, obtained before SARS-CoV-2 vaccination. The receptors were gathered from a human donor who had recovered from COVID-19.

The CDR3 here is CASSPTGYGSPLHF. CDR3 coding DNA: TGTGCCAGCAGCCCAACAGGGTATGGGTCACCCCTCCACTTT. The genes are TRBV2 and TRBJ1-6; D possibly corresponds to TRBD1 (6 bases). Trimming cost V 6 bases and J 10 bases, with 16 bases left between them. The CDR3 has 14 residues. Germline CDR1 is SNHLY and CDR2 is FYNNEI.

The chain joins TRBV19 to TRBJ2-3, with D unresolved. The V end lost 2 bases, the J end lost 6 bases, and 15 bases lay between the germline ends. CDR1 and CDR2 (germline): LNHDA, SQIVND (reference sequence). The length of the CDR3 is 15 residues. Here the CDR3 reads CASSINPARADTQYF. The CDR3 DNA reads as TGTGCCAGTAGTATAAATCCGGCCCGCGCGGATACGCAGTATTTT.

DNA for the CDR3: TGTGCCAGCAGCCCGAAGGAGCGGATGCTAGAGCAGTACTTC. Translating gives CASSPKERMLEQYF. The chain carries TRBV7-2 and TRBJ2-7, with a possible D match to TRBD2 (5 bases). CDR1 is SGHTA, CDR2 FQGNSA, per germline. The CDR3 runs 14 residues. The V end lost 5 bases, the J end lost 7 bases, and 18 bases lay between the germline ends. Filled out from reference TRBV7-2 and TRBJ2-7, the complete variable domain reads GAGVSQSPSNKVTEKGKDVELRCDPISGHTALYWYRQSLGQGLEFLIYFQGNSAPDKSGLPSDRFSAERTGGSVSTLTIQRTQQEDSAVYLCASSPKERMLEQYFGPGTRLTVT.

The V call is TRBV7-2, the J call TRBJ1-1; unclear D gene. The CDR3 covers 14 residues. In germline, CDR1 is SGHTA, CDR2 FQGNSA. V was trimmed by 5 bases and J by 1 base, leaving 11 bases between them. CDR3 bases: TGTGCCAGCAGCCCATCCCTTACGAACACTGAAGCTTTCTTT. Its translation: CASSPSLTNTEAFF.

This rearrangement joins TRBV7-8 to TRBJ2-3; D call uncertain. The CDR3 sequence is 17 residues long. The germline V gene encodes CDR1 SGHVS and CDR2 FQNEAQ. V gave up 2 bases and J gave up 7 bases, with 22 bases separating them. The CDR3, as DNA: TGTGCCAGCAGCTTATCGGTTGGGGTTCTCGATAGATATACGCAGTATTTT. Translating it yields CASSLSVGVLDRYTQYF. Based on the CDR3 plus reference TRBV7-8 and TRBJ2-3, the full variable domain is GAGVSQSPRYKVAKRGQDVALRCDPISGHVSLFWYQQALGQGPEFLTYFQNEAQLDKSGLPSDRFFAERPEGSVSTLKIQRTQQEDSAVYLCASSLSVGVLDRYTQYFGPGTRLTVL.

This clonotype appeared a few times. DNA for the CDR3: TGTGCCAGCAGGGACAGACTAGCGGGCTCCGAGCAGTACTTC. Its translation is CASRDRLAGSEQYF. The chain links TRBV27 to TRBJ2-7, with 10 positions matching TRBD2. After removal of 6 bases from V and 6 bases from J, the junction contained 8 bases not matched to a gene. The length of the CDR3 is 14 residues. Germline CDR1 is MNHEY and CDR2 is SMNVEV (reference sequence).

The rearrangement links TRBV6-2 or TRBV6-3 to TRBJ1-2; 7 nucleotides match TRBD1. V dropped 6 bases and J dropped 4; count of bases not matched to a gene: 11. Germline V lookup: CDR1 MNHEY, CDR2 SVGEGT. This CDR3 is 15 amino acids long. CDR3 DNA: TGTGCCAGCAGCCTACCCGCTAGGACAGGCTATGGCTACACCTTC. It encodes CASSLPARTGYGYTF.

This clonotype turned up a few times. The chain carries TRBV27 and TRBJ1-6; D is perhaps TRBD1 (6 bases). The ends were cut back, 2 bases at V and 11 bases at J, with 16 bases in the middle. The CDR3 is made up of 15 amino acids. Per germline, CDR1 MNHEY and CDR2 SMNVEV (reference sequence). The CDR3 here is CASSLDWQGPTPLHF. The DNA for the CDR3 is TGTGCCAGCAGTTTAGATTGGCAGGGGCCTACACCCCTCCACTTT.

The chain employs TRBV19 and TRBJ2-7, with 8 bases lining up with TRBD1. CDR3 size: 15 residues. V lost 2 bases and J lost 4; bases outside the gene matches: 7. CDR1 is LNHDA and CDR2 is SQIVND in the germline V gene (reference sequence). CDR3 residues: CASSITGTGAYEQYF. The CDR3 DNA sequence: TGTGCCAGTAGTATAACCGGGACAGGAGCTTACGAGCAGTACTTC. Filled out from reference TRBV19 and TRBJ2-7, the complete variable domain reads DGGITQSPKYLFRKEGQNVTLSCEQNLNHDAMYWYRQDPGQGLRLIYYSQIVNDFQKGDIAEGYSVSREKKESFPLTVTSAQKNPTAFYLCASSITGTGAYEQYFGPGTRLTVT.

Only a few counts were recorded for this clonotype. The chain is built from TRBV6-1 and TRBJ2-5; 10 bases line up with TRBD1. Looked up from germline, CDR1 is MNHNS and CDR2 is SASEGT. V lost 7 bases and J lost 6; bases outside the gene matches: 11. The CDR3 sequence is 15 residues long. The CDR3 reads CASTLHGQGGKTQYF. CDR3 coding DNA: TGTGCCAGCACTCTCCACGGACAGGGGGGAAAGACCCAGTACTTC.

A few counts support this clonotype. The chain has TRBV6-1 and TRBJ1-5, with D perhaps TRBD1 (6 bases). The CDR3 is made up of 15 amino acids. Germline CDR1 MNHNS, CDR2 SASEGT. The V end was cut by 6 bases, the J end by 3 bases, with 15 bases between. The CDR3 DNA follows: TGTGCCAGCAGGGAGGGCAGGGGCTACAATCAGCCCCAGCATTTT. Translating it yields CASREGRGYNQPQHF.

The J gene is TRBJ2-1, the V gene TRBV28, with a weak D call TRBD1 (6 bases). The CDR3 is made up of 15 amino acids. The V end was cut by 4 bases, the J end by 3 bases, with 13 bases between. The V gene's germline CDR1 is MDHEN and CDR2 SYDVKM. The CDR3 coding sequence is TGTGCCAGCAGTTCCCCCGGACAGCTCTACAATGAGCAGTTCTTC. It codes for CASSSPGQLYNEQFF.

This clonotype was counted a few times. The V and J genes are TRBV6-2 or TRBV6-3 and TRBJ2-7; the match to TRBD1 covers 7 bases. The CDR3 is 15 amino acids. V lost 6 bases, J lost 2 bases, and 10 bases stayed unmatched. The germline V gene has CDR1 MNHEY and CDR2 SVGEGT. The CDR3 reads CASSHHPGTAYEQYF. CDR3 bases: TGTGCCAGCAGCCACCATCCCGGGACAGCCTACGAGCAGTACTTC.